The 2 T cell receptor beta chains presented below share a single source sample, sequenced in a study of blood T cell repertoires in COVID-19. Generated by immunoSEQ multiplex PCR, the TCRdb table keeps only in-frame clones and is missing some. The data show 200,000 to 300,000 clones, with more than 80% seen just once and 5.5% held by the top ten. The specimen sequenced was peripheral blood. The source of these receptors is a human donor in a cohort sampled during active COVID-19.

The rearrangement uses TRBV29-1 and TRBJ2-5; no clear D. Germline-derived CDR1 and CDR2 are SQVTM and ANQGSEA. The CDR3 contains 11 residues. V was clipped by 3 bases and J by 2 bases, with 4 bases between them. DNA for the CDR3: TGCAGCGTTGACAGACAAGAGACCCAGTACTTC. Its protein is CSVDRQETQYF.

The rearrangement links TRBV19 to TRBJ2-7; tentatively, D is TRBD1 (5 bases). With 5 bases removed from V and 0 bases from J, the gap between germline ends came to 14 bases. CDR1 is LNHDA and CDR2 is SQIVND in the germline V gene (reference sequence). This CDR3 comprises 15 residues. The CDR3 DNA is TGTGCCAGTAGTTCACAGGTGACCCTCTCCTACGAGCAGTACTTC. It translates to CASSSQVTLSYEQYF.